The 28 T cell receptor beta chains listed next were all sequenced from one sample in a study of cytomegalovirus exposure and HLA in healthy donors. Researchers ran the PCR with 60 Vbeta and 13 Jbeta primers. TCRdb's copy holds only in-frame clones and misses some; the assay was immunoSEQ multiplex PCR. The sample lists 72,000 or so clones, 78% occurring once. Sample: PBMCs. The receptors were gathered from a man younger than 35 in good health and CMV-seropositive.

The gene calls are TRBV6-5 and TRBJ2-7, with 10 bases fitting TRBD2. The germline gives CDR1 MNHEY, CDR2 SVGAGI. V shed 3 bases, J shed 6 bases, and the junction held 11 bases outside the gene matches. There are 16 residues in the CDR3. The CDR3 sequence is CASSYDPALAGTEQYF. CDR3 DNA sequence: TGTGCCAGCAGTTATGATCCCGCACTAGCGGGGACCGAGCAGTACTTC.

The CDR3 sequence is CSVGTGATNYGYTF. CDR3 sequence (DNA): TGCAGCGTCGGGACAGGGGCGACAAACTATGGCTACACCTTC. The V gene is TRBV29-1, the J gene TRBJ1-2, with 10 bases aligning to TRBD1. Trimming at V came to 6 bases and at J to 2 bases, leaving 6 bases not matched to a gene. CDR1 is SQVTM, CDR2 ANQGSEA, per germline. The CDR3 extends over 14 amino acids.

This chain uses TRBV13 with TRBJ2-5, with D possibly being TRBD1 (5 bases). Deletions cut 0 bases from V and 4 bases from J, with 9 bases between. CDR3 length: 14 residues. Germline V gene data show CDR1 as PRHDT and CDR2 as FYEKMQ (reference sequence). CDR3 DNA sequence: TGTGCCAGCAGCTTAGGCAGGGAAGTAGAGACCCAGTACTTC. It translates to CASSLGREVETQYF.

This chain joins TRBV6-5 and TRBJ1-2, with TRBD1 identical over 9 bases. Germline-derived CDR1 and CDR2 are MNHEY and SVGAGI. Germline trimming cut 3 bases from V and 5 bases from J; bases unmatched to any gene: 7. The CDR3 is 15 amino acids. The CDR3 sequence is CASSYLTGGAYGYTF. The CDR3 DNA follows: TGTGCCAGCAGTTATCTCACAGGGGGCGCGTATGGCTACACCTTC.

CDR3 protein: CASSQELSLRGTEAFF. Here the CDR3 DNA reads TGTGCCAGCAGCCAAGAATTATCGCTCCGGGGCACTGAAGCTTTCTTT. This sequence joins TRBV14 and TRBJ1-1; no clear D. Trimming left V 0 bases short and J 4 bases short, with 15 bases between. This CDR3 is 16 amino acids long. Germline CDR1 reads SGHDN; CDR2 reads FVKESK.

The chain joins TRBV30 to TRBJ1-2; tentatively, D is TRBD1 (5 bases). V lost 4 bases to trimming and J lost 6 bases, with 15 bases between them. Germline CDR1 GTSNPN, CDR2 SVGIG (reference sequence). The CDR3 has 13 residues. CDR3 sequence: CAWTPGAENGYTF. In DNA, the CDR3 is TGTGCCTGGACCCCTGGGGCCGAGAATGGCTACACCTTC.

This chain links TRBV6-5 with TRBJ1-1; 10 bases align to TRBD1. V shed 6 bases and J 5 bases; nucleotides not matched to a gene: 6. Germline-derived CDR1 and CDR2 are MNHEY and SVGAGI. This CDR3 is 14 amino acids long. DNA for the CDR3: TGTGCCAGCAGCCGGACAGGGGGAGTAACTGAAGCTTTCTTT. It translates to CASSRTGGVTEAFF.

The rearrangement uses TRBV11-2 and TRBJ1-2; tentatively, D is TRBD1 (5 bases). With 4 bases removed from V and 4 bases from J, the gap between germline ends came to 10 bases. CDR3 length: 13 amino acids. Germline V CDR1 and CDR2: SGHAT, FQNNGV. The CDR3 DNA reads TGTGCCAGCAGCTCTCAAGGGGCCTATGGCTACACCTTC. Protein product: CASSSQGAYGYTF.

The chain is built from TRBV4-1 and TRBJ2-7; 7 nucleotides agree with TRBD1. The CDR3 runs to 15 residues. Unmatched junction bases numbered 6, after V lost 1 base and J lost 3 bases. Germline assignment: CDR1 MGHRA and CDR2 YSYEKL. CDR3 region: CASSQATGQSYEQYF. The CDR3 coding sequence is TGCGCCAGCAGCCAAGCCACGGGACAGAGCTACGAGCAGTACTTC.

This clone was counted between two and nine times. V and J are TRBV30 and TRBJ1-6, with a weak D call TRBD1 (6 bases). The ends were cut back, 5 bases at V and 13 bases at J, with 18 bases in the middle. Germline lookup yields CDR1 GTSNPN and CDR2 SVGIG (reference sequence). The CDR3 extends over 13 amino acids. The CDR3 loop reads CAWDRDIGSPLHF. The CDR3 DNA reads TGTGCCTGGGACCGGGACATCGGATCGCCCCTCCACTTT.

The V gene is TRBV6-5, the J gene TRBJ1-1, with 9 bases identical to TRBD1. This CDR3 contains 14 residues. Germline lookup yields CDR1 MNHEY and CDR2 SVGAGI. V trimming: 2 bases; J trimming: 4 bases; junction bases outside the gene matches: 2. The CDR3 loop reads CASSYKQGATEAFF. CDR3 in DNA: TGTGCCAGCAGTTACAAACAGGGGGCCACTGAAGCTTTCTTT.

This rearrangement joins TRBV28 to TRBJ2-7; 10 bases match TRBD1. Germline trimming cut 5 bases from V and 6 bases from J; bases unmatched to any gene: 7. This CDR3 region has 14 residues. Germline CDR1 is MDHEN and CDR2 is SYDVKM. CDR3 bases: TGTGCCAGCAGTCCCCTCGGGACAGGGGTCGAGCAGTACTTC. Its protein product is CASSPLGTGVEQYF.

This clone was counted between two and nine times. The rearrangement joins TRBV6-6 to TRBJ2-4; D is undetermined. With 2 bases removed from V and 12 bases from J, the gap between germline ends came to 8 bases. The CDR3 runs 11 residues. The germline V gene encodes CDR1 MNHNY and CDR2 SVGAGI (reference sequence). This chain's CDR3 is CASSYIDSQYF. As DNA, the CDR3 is TGTGCCAGCAGTTACATAGATTCTCAGTACTTC.

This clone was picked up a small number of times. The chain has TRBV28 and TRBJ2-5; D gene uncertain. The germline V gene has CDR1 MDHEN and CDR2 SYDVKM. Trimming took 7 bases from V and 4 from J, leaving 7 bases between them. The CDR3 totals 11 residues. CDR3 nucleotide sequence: TGTGCCAGCAACGGCGGAGAGACCCAGTACTTC. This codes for CASNGGETQYF.

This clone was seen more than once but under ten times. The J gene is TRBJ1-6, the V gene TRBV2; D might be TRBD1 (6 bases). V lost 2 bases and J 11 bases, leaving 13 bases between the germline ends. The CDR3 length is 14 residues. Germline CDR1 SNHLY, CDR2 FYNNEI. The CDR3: CASSERQVPTPLHF. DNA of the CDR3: TGTGCCAGCAGTGAAAGACAGGTACCGACACCCCTCCACTTT.

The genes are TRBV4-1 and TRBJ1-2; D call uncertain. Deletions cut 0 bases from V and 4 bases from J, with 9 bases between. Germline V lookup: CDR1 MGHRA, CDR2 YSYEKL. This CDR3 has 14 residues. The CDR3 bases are TGCGCCAGCAGCCAAGACATGGCGGCCTATGGCTACACCTTC. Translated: CASSQDMAAYGYTF.

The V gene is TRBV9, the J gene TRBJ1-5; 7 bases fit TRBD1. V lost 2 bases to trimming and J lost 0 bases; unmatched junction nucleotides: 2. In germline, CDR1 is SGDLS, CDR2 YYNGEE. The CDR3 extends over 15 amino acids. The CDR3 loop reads CASSVGTVSNQPQHF. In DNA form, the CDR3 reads TGTGCCAGCAGCGTTGGGACAGTTAGCAATCAGCCCCAGCATTTT.

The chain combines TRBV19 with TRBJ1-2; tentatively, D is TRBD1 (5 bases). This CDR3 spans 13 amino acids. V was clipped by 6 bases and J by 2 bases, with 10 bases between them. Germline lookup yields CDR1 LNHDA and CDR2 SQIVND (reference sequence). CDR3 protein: CASRKDSNYGYTF. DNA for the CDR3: TGTGCCAGTAGGAAAGACAGCAACTATGGCTACACCTTC. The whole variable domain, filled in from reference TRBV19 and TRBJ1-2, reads DGGITQSPKYLFRKEGQNVTLSCEQNLNHDAMYWYRQDPGQGLRLIYYSQIVNDFQKGDIAEGYSVSREKKESFPLTVTSAQKNPTAFYLCASRKDSNYGYTFGSGTRLTVV.

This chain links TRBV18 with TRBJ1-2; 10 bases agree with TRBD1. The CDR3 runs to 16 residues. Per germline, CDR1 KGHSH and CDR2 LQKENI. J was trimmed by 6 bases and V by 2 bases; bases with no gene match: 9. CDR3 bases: TGTGCCAGCTCACCATCAACGACCGGGACAGGGGATGGCTACACCTTC. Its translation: CASSPSTTGTGDGYTF.

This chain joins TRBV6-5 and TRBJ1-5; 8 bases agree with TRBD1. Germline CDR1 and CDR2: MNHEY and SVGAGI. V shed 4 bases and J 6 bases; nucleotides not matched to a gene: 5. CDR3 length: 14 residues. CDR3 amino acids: CASSFGQGAQPQHF. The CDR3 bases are TGTGCCAGCAGTTTCGGACAGGGAGCTCAGCCCCAGCATTTT.

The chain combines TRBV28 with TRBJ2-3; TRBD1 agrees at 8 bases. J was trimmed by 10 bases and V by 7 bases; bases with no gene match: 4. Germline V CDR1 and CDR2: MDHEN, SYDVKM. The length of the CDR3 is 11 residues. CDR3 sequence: CASMTDRAQYF. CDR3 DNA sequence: TGTGCCAGCATGACGGACAGGGCGCAGTATTTT.

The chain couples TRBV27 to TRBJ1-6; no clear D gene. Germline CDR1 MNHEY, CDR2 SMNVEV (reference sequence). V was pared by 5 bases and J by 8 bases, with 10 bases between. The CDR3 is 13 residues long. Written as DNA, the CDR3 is TGTGCCAGCAGTGGGCAGGAGGATTCACCCCTCCACTTT. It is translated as CASSGQEDSPLHF.

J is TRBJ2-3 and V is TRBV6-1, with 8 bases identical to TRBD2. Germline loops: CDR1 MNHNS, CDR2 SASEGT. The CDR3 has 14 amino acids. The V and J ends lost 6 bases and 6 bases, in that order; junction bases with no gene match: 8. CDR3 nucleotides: TGTGCCAGCAGGAGACTAAGCGGGGGTGATACGCAGTATTTT. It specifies CASRRLSGGDTQYF.

The CDR3 reads CAWTIAAGVREQYF. In DNA form, the CDR3 reads TGTGCCTGGACGATCGCTGCGGGAGTGCGCGAGCAGTACTTC. This chain uses TRBV30 with TRBJ2-7; 7 positions agree with TRBD2. V gave up 4 bases and J gave up 6 bases; unmatched junction bases: 12. In germline, CDR1 is GTSNPN, CDR2 SVGIG (reference sequence). There are 14 residues in the CDR3.

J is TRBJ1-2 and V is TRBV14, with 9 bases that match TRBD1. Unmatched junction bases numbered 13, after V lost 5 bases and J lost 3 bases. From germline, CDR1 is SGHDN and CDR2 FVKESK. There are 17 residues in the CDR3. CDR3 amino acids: CASSYTGTGLGDYGYTF. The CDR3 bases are TGTGCCAGCAGCTATACCGGGACAGGGCTGGGAGACTATGGCTACACCTTC. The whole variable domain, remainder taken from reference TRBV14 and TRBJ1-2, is EAGVTQFPSHSVIEKGQTVTLRCDPISGHDNLYWYRRVMGKEIKFLLHFVKESKQDESGMPNNRFLAERTGGTYSTLKVQPAELEDSGVYFCASSYTGTGLGDYGYTFGSGTRLTVV.

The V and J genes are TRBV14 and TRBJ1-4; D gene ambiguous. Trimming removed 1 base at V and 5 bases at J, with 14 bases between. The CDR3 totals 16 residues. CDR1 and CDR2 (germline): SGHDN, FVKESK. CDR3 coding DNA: TGTGCCAGCAGCCAAGGGGCCGGGAGGAGAAATGAAAAACTGTTTTTT. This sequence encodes CASSQGAGRRNEKLFF.

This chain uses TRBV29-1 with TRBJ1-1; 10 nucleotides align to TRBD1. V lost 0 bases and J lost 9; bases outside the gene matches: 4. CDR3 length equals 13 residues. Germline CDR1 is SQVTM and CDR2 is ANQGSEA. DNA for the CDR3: TGCAGCGTTGAAGAATCGACAGGGGGCCAAGCTTTCTTT. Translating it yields CSVEESTGGQAFF.

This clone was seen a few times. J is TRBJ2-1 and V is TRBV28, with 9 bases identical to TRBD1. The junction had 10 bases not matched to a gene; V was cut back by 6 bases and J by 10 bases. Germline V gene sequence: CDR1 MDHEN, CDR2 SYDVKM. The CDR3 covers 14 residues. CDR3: CASRGTGRGWEQFF. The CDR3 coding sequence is TGTGCCAGCAGGGGGACAGGGAGGGGTTGGGAGCAGTTCTTC. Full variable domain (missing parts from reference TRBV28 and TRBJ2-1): DVKVTQSSRYLVKRTGEKVFLECVQDMDHENMFWYRQDPGLGLRLIYFSYDVKMKEKGDIPEGYSVSREKKERFSLILESASTNQTSMYLCASRGTGRGWEQFFGPGTRLTVL.